This T cell receptor beta chain comes out of a study of monozygotic twins with inflammatory bowel disease. Worth noting for this clonotype: No antigen is known for it.

Each TCR library consumed 3,000 to 4,500 ng of total RNA. TCRalpha and TCRbeta cDNA was put through two nested PCRs of roughly 15 and 9 cycles. No DNA is given; TCRdb re-called the 5' RACE reads and lists each CDR3 protein once. Its clone listing holds about 380,000 distinct CDR3 sequences. The germline V gene has CDR1 SGHRS and CDR2 YFSETQ. The CDR3 is 15 residues long. Whole-study results and caveats: Sharing of clonotypes with others was lower in IBD patients than in healthy twins, and this was especially so with disease activity.

The V and J genes are TRBV5-1 and TRBJ2-7; absent DNA, TCRdb's TRBD1 call cannot be checked. Material for sequencing was blood. The sequence came from a human donor with ulcerative colitis or Crohn's disease, or a healthy co-twin of an affected twin (not recorded which). The CDR3 region is CASSLNRDLYYEQYF.